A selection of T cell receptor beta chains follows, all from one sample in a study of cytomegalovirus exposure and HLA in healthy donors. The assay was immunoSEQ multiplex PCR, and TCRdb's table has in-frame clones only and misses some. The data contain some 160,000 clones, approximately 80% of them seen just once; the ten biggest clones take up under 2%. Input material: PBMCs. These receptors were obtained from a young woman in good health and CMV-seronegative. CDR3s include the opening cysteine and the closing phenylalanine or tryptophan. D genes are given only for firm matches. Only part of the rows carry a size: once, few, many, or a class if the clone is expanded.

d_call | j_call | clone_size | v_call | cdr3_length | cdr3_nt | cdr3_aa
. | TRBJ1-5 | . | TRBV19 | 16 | TGTGCCAGTAGTCCACCGACAGGTTATAGCAATCAGCCCCAGCATTTT | CASSPPTGYSNQPQHF
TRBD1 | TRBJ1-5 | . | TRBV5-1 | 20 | TGCGCCAGCAGCTACCGACAGGGGCCCTACATACTATATAGCAATCAGCCCCAGCATTTT | CASSYRQGPYILYSNQPQHF
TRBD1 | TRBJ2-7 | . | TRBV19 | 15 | TGTGCCAGCCGTCAAAGGGGGACAGGGCCCTACGAGCAGTACTTC | CASRQRGTGPYEQYF
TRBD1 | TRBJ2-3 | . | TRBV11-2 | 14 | TGTGCCAGCAGCTCCAGGGGGAGAATAGATACGCAGTATTTT | CASSSRGRIDTQYF
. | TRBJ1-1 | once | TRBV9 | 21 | TGTGCCAGCAGCGTAGCGGGACAAAGAAATCCAGGGGCGGATTGGGGCACTGAAGCTTTCTTT | CASSVAGQRNPGADWGTEAFF
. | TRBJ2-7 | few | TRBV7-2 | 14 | TGTGCCAGCAGGGCTCGGGGATCAACCTACGAGCAGTACTTC | CASRARGSTYEQYF
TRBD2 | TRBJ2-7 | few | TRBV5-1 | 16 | TGCGCCAGCAGCTGGACTAGCGGGGGGGCCTTCTACGAGCAGTACTTC | CASSWTSGGAFYEQYF
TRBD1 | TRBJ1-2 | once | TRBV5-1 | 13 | TGCGCCAGCAGCTGGACAGGGGACTATGGCTACACCTTC | CASSWTGDYGYTF
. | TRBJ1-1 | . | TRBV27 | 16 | TGTGCCAGCAGTTTACGTCCCGGAGGGTTTAGCACTGAAGCTTTCTTT | CASSLRPGGFSTEAFF
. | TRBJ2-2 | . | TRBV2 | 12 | TGTGCCAGCAACGGGTATTCCGGGGAGCTGTTTTTT | CASNGYSGELFF
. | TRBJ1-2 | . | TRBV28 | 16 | TGTGCCAGCAGTCCCCCGGGGTTCGGGGGGAGGTATGGCTACACCTTC | CASSPPGFGGRYGYTF
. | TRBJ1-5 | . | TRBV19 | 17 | TGTGCCAGTAGTATTCCCGAGGGCTGGGTTAGCAATCAGCCCCAGCATTTT | CASSIPEGWVSNQPQHF
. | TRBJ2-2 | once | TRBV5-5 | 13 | TGTGCCATCCGACAGCCTAACACCGGGGAGCTGTTTTTT | CAIRQPNTGELFF
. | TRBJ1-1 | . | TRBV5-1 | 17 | TGCGCCAGCAGCTTGGACCTCACAGGGTCAGGGAACACTGAAGCTTTCTTT | CASSLDLTGSGNTEAFF
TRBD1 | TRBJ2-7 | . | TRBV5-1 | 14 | TGCGCCAGCAGCGAGGGACAGGGCTCCTACGAGCAGTACTTC | CASSEGQGSYEQYF
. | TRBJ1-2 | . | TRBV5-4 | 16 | TGTGCCAGCAGCTTGAGTTTCGTGCCCCGGGGCTATGGCTACACCTTC | CASSLSFVPRGYGYTF
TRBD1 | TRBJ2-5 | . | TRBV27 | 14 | TGTGCCAGCCGTTCCCCGGCAGGGGGAGAGACCCAGTACTTC | CASRSPAGGETQYF
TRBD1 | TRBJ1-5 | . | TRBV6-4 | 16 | TGTGCCAAGCGAAGTCGGGACAGGGGAGGGAATCAGCCCCAGCATTTT | CAKRSRDRGGNQPQHF
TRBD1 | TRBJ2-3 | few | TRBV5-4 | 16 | TGTGCCAGCAGCCCGCGACAGGGAGCAAGCACAGATACGCAGTATTTT | CASSPRQGASTDTQYF
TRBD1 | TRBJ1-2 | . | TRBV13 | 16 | TGTGCCAGCAGCGCCTTCGGGACAGGGGGCGTCTATGGCTACACCTTC | CASSAFGTGGVYGYTF
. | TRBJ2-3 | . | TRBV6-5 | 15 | TGTGCCAGCAGTTGGCGGGGGCCTTACACAGATACGCAGTATTTT | CASSWRGPYTDTQYF
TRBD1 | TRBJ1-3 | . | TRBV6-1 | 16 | TGTGCCAGCAGTGCCAGAGCAGGGGGCCTTGGAAACACCATATATTTT | CASSARAGGLGNTIYF
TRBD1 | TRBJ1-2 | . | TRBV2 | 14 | TGTGCCAGCAGTGGCGCAGGGGGTCCCTATGGCTACACCTTC | CASSGAGGPYGYTF
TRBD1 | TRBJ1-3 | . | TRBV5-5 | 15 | TGTGCCAGCAGCTTATCCGGGACAGAGGGAAACACCATATATTTT | CASSLSGTEGNTIYF
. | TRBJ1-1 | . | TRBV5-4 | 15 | TGTGCCAGCAGCTTGGTGGGCGGGGGGAACACTGAAGCTTTCTTT | CASSLVGGGNTEAFF
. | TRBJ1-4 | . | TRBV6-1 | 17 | TGTGCCAGCAGTGAAAAAAAAGGGAGCCCACTTAATGAAAAACTGTTTTTT | CASSEKKGSPLNEKLFF
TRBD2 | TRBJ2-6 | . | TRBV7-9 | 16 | TGTGCCAGCAGCTCCGGCGGGGGGTCCGGGGCCAACGTCCTGACTTTC | CASSSGGGSGANVLTF
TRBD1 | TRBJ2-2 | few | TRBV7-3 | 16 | TGTGCCAGCAGCTTGCCGGACAGGGGAAGGGCCGGGGAGCTGTTTTTT | CASSLPDRGRAGELFF
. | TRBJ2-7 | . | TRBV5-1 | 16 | TGCGCCAGCAGCTTGTACCTCTCCAGGGGCTCCTACGAGCAGTACTTC | CASSLYLSRGSYEQYF
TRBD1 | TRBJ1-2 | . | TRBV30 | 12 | TGTGCCTGGAGCCCAGGGGGTCTGGGCTACACCTTC | CAWSPGGLGYTF
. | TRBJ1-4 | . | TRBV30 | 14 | TGTGCCTGGAGTCCCCTCAAGCGGAATGAAAAACTGTTTTTT | CAWSPLKRNEKLFF
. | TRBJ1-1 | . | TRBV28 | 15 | TGTGCCAGCAGCCCCTCGCGGGGATTGAACACTGAAGCTTTCTTT | CASSPSRGLNTEAFF
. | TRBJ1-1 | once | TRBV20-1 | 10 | TGCAGTGCTTCATACACTGAAGCTTTCTTT | CSASYTEAFF
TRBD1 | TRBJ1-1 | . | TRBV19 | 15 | TGTGCCAGTAGTCCTCTGGACAGGACGAACACTGAAGCTTTCTTT | CASSPLDRTNTEAFF
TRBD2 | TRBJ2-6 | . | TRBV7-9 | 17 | TGTTCCAGCGACAGGGCTAGCGGGGGAAAGAGGGCCAACGTCCTGACTTTC | CSSDRASGGKRANVLTF